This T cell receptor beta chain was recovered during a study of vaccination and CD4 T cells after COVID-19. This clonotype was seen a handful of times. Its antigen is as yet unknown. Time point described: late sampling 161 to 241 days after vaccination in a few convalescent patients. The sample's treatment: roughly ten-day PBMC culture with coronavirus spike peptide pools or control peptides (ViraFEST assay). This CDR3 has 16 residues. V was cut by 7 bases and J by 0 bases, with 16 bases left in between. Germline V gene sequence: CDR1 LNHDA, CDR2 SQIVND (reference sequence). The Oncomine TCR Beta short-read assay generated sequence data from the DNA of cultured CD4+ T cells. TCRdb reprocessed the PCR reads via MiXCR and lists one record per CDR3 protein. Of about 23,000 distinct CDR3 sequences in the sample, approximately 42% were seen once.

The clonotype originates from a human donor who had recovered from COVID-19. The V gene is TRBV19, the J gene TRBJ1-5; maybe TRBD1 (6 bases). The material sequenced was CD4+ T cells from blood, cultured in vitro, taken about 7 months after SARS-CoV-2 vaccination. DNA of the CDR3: TGTGCCAGTAAAGGGACAAGGATATATAGCAATCAGCCCCAGCATTTT. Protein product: CASKGTRIYSNQPQHF.